This TCR beta chain was observed in a study of shared clonotypes between healthy human individuals. Overall study context: CD8 memory received one plate per donor, CD8 naive two, CD4 memory three and CD4 naive three.

The study, taken as a whole, reports: Clonotype sharing among donors was expected to depend on sequencing depth. Larger estimated richness was generally recorded for naive subsets relative to memory subsets.

Germline CDR1 reads LNHDA; CDR2 reads SQIVND (reference sequence). Trimming took off 3 bases at V and 8 bases at J, with 13 bases between the two ends. CDR3 length equals 13 residues. As concerns this clone: Its matching antigen is unknown.

As processed by the authors: Quality scores were absent from the junction-only immunoSEQ sequences, so filtering differed. The repertoire was sequenced with immunoSEQ multiplex PCR; TCRdb's copy has only in-frame clones and lacks some. The DNA gave D and trimming, while V, J and clone size come from that table. The sample lists about 1 million clones, around 76% occurring once. This clonotype originated in a young man in good health. Input material: memory CD4+ T cells sorted from blood. Indicated subset: CD45RA-negative fraction. The rearrangement joins TRBV19 to TRBJ1-1; no clear D. CDR3: CASSIDRRVEAFF. CDR3 nucleotide sequence: TGTGCCAGTAGTATCGATCGAAGGGTAGAAGCTTTCTTT.